The rows below give T cell receptor beta chains drawn from one sample of a study of CD8 T cells in ankylosing spondylitis. In TCRdb, the 5' RACE reads were re-called with MiXCR into one record per CDR3 protein. The sample lists more than 400,000 distinct CDR3 sequences, about 5.2% occurring once. The source material was blood, either unsorted or a sorted T cell fraction (not recorded which). Receptor source: a male donor with ankylosing spondylitis. Each CDR3 is given with its conserved first and last residue. D genes are given only for firm matches. A row's size may be missing; if present it is once, few, many or a size class.

abundance	d_gene	j_gene	v_gene	len	CDR3nt	CDR3aa
-	TRBD2	TRBJ2-5	TRBV28	14	TGTGCCAGCAGTTCCGGGGGGGATCAAGAGACCCAGTACTTC	CASSSGGDQETQYF
many	-	TRBJ2-2	TRBV12-3/TRBV12-4	14	TGTGCCAGCAGTTTAGTGAGGGTCCCCGGGGAGCTGTTTTTT	CASSLVRVPGELFF
many	-	TRBJ2-2	TRBV7-2	15	TGTGCCAGCAGCTTAGTGGACATGAACACCGGGGAGCTGTTTTTT	CASSLVDMNTGELFF
few	TRBD1	TRBJ2-7	TRBV27	16	TGTGCCAGCCGTAATCGTCCGGGACAGGGGGCCTACGAGCAGTACTTC	CASRNRPGQGAYEQYF
many	-	TRBJ1-1	TRBV10-3	14	TGTGCCATCAGTGAGTCCGCGGTTTTGGCTGAAGCTTTCTTT	CAISESAVLAEAFF
many	-	TRBJ1-4	TRBV10-3	13	TGTGCCATCCGGGCCAGGGTTGTGGAAAAACTGTTTTTT	CAIRARVVEKLFF
many	TRBD2	TRBJ2-1	TRBV5-1	14	TGCGCCAGCAGCTTCTCTAGCGGGGGGGATGAGCAGTTCTTC	CASSFSSGGDEQFF
many	-	TRBJ2-6	TRBV6-5	15	TGTGCCAGCAGTTACGGGGGGCATGGGGCCAACGTCCTGACTTTC	CASSYGGHGANVLTF
many	TRBD1	TRBJ1-4	TRBV10-3	14	TGTGCCATCAGACGACAGGGCGGGGATGAAAAACTGTTTTTT	CAIRRQGGDEKLFF
-	-	TRBJ1-3	TRBV11-1	15	TGTGCCAGCAGCTTACCGCGCAGGCTCGGAAACACCATATATTTT	CASSLPRRLGNTIYF
few	TRBD1	TRBJ2-6	TRBV9	15	TGTGCCAGCGGACAGGGCGGTACTGGGGCCAACGTCCTGACTTTC	CASGQGGTGANVLTF
many	-	TRBJ2-5	TRBV7-2	15	TGTGCCAGCAGCTTAGTACAACGGGACATCGTATCCCAGTACTTC	CASSLVQRDIVSQYF
many	-	TRBJ1-6	TRBV10-3	13	TGTGCCATCAGTGACCCGGAGGCCTCACCCCTCCACTTT	CAISDPEASPLHF
few	-	TRBJ2-1	TRBV20-1	16	TGCAGTGCTAGAGATATGGGTCCTAGCTCCTACAATGAGCAGTTCTTC	CSARDMGPSSYNEQFF
many	TRBD1	TRBJ2-3	TRBV28	15	TGTGCCAGCAGTTACTCGGACAGGGTGGCGGATACGCAGTATTTT	CASSYSDRVADTQYF
many	-	TRBJ1-5	TRBV20-1	15	TGCAGTGTTTCCGGGGCCCAACGAGGCAATCAGCCCCAGCATTTT	CSVSGAQRGNQPQHF